These 25 T cell receptor beta chains originate from one sample sequenced in a study of cytomegalovirus exposure and HLA in healthy donors. 13 Jbeta primers and 60 Vbeta primers were used for the PCR. Repertoires were generated with immunoSEQ multiplex PCR, while TCRdb's copy carries only in-frame clones and drops some. The sample has roughly 180,000 clones; around 80% are singletons. Sequenced sample: PBMCs. The receptors derive from a woman aged 60-75 years in good health and CMV-seropositive.

The V and J genes are TRBV18 and TRBJ1-5, with 7 bases matching TRBD1. CDR1 and CDR2 (germline): KGHSH, LQKENI. V shed 3 bases, J shed 0 bases, and the junction held 5 bases outside the gene matches. The CDR3 loop spans 16 amino acids. CDR3 DNA sequence: TGTGCCAGCTCACCCCCCGGGACAGCTAGCAATCAGCCCCAGCATTTT. As protein: CASSPPGTASNQPQHF.

The gene calls are TRBV27 and TRBJ1-3; no clear D gene. CDR1 and CDR2 from the germline V gene are MNHEY and SMNVEV (reference sequence). The CDR3 spans 15 residues. The V end lost 5 bases, the J end lost 0 bases, and 11 bases lay between the germline ends. CDR3 in amino acids: CASSDRLFSGNTIYF. Here the CDR3 DNA reads TGTGCCAGCAGTGACCGACTTTTCTCTGGAAACACCATATATTTT.

The V gene is TRBV10-3, the J gene TRBJ1-5; D might be TRBD1 (6 bases). With 6 bases removed from V and 6 bases from J, the gap between germline ends came to 12 bases. The CDR3 extends over 13 amino acids. Germline V gene lookup returns CDR1 ENHRY and CDR2 SYGVKD. CDR3 sequence: CAIRQGEGQPQHF. The DNA for the CDR3 is TGTGCCATCAGACAGGGTGAAGGTCAGCCCCAGCATTTT.

This chain links TRBV6-5 with TRBJ2-7, with TRBD1 as a possible D gene (6 bases). Germline CDR1 and CDR2: MNHEY and SVGAGI. The CDR3 runs 14 residues. Trimming removed 7 bases from V and 4 bases from J, with 17 bases in between. The CDR3 DNA reads TGTGCCAGCATAGTGGACAGACCCCTTTACGAGCAGTACTTC. Protein: CASIVDRPLYEQYF.

The chain couples TRBV6-5 to TRBJ2-1, with D perhaps matching TRBD2 (6 bases). V was trimmed by 5 bases and J by 8 bases, leaving 16 bases between them. There are 14 residues in the CDR3. CDR1 and CDR2 (germline): MNHEY, SVGAGI. CDR3 loop: CASSEPGTPDEQFF. The CDR3 DNA is TGTGCCAGCAGTGAACCCGGGACTCCGGATGAGCAGTTCTTC.

This sequence joins TRBV2 and TRBJ2-4; tentatively, D is TRBD1 (6 bases). CDR3 size: 15 residues. V was trimmed by 7 bases and J by 0 bases, leaving 13 bases between them. Germline values: CDR1 SNHLY, CDR2 FYNNEI. The DNA for the CDR3 is TGTGCCAGCATCCCCCGGGACATAGCCAAAAACATTCAGTACTTC. This codes for CASIPRDIAKNIQYF. The full variable domain, with the rest looked up from reference TRBV2 and TRBJ2-4, is EPEVTQTPSHQVTQMGQEVILRCVPISNHLYFYWYRQILGQKVEFLVSFYNNEISEKSEIFDDQFSVERPDGSNFTLKIRSTKLEDSAMYFCASIPRDIAKNIQYFGAGTRLSVL.

The chain joins TRBV7-9 to TRBJ1-3; D possibly corresponds to TRBD1 (6 bases). The germline CDR1 and CDR2 sequences are SEHNR and FQNEAQ (reference sequence). The CDR3 runs 13 residues. V was shortened by 7 bases and J by 0 bases, with 7 bases between the two germline ends. Here the CDR3 reads CASMTGSGNTIYF. The CDR3 DNA reads as TGTGCCAGCATGACAGGCTCTGGAAACACCATATATTTT. The variable domain in full, with the rest retrieved from reference TRBV7-9 and TRBJ1-3, is DTGVSQNPRHKITKRGQNVTFRCDPISEHNRLYWYRQTLGQGPEFLTYFQNEAQLEKSRLLSDRFSAERPKGSFSTLEIQRTEQGDSAMYLCASMTGSGNTIYFGEGSWLTVV.

This clone was observed a handful of times. The chain joins TRBV19 to TRBJ2-2, with 12 bases fitting TRBD2. Per the germline V gene, CDR1 is LNHDA and CDR2 is SQIVND (reference sequence). The CDR3 runs to 16 residues. The V gene end was trimmed by 4 bases and the J gene end by 4 bases; junction bases not matched to a gene: 4. Written as DNA, the CDR3 is TGTGCCAGTAGTAAACTAGCGGGGGGAGGCACCGGGGAGCTGTTTTTT. This translates into CASSKLAGGGTGELFF.

The rearrangement uses TRBV7-3 and TRBJ2-1, with 8 bases identical to TRBD1. The CDR3 sequence is 17 residues long. V trimming: 4 bases; J trimming: 6 bases; junction bases outside the gene matches: 14. CDR1 SGHTA and CDR2 FQGTGA come from the germline V gene. DNA for the CDR3: TGTGCCAGCAGCTCTACCTGGGGGACAGGAGACACCAATGAGCAGTTCTTC. This encodes CASSSTWGTGDTNEQFF.

This clone was picked up a small number of times. The chain couples TRBV6-1 to TRBJ1-4; the D is unclear. Trimming shortened V by 0 bases and J by 7 bases, and 12 bases separated the two germline ends. CDR1 is MNHNS, CDR2 SASEGT, per germline. The CDR3 is made up of 15 amino acids. DNA for the CDR3: TGTGCCAGCAGTGAAGCAGTCAGGAGGATTGAAAAACTGTTTTTT. It yields the protein CASSEAVRRIEKLFF.

The CDR3 sequence: CASSSGSSSYEQYF. CDR3 nucleotides: TGTGCCAGCAGCTCCGGGTCTTCCTCCTACGAGCAGTACTTC. The chain uses TRBV9 and TRBJ2-7; no firm D call. The germline CDR1 and CDR2 sequences are SGDLS and YYNGEE. The germline V and J ends were trimmed by 4 bases and 0 bases, with 11 bases remaining between them. CDR3 length equals 14 residues.

For this clone: A read error may produce the germline difference seen at one junction end. Additional DNA sequences in this sample encode the identical CDR3. CDR3 loop: CASSDRTGSEKLFF. DNA of the CDR3: TGTGCCAGCAGCGATCGGACAGGGAGTGAAAAACTGTTTTTC. The chain recombines TRBV9 with TRBJ1-4, with TRBD1 matching 8 bases. The CDR3 has 14 residues. The germline gives CDR1 SGDLS, CDR2 YYNGEE.

The V and J genes are TRBV5-1 and TRBJ2-5; a possible D gene is TRBD2 (6 bases). Germline-derived CDR1 and CDR2 are SGHRS and YFSETQ. The CDR3 totals 15 residues. V lost 0 bases and J 4 bases, leaving 13 bases between the germline ends. Written as DNA, the CDR3 is TGCGCCAGCAGCTTGGTTGGGGGGAAGGCAGAGACCCAGTACTTC. This codes for CASSLVGGKAETQYF.

This clone occurred once. This sample includes further DNA sequences coding for the same CDR3. V usage is TRBV5-1 and J usage is TRBJ2-1, with 10 bases that match TRBD2. CDR1 SGHRS and CDR2 YFSETQ come from the germline V gene. Trimming at V came to 4 bases and at J to 10 bases, leaving 14 bases not matched to a gene. This CDR3 spans 16 amino acids. In DNA form, the CDR3 reads TGCGCCAGCAGCCCCCTCCCAGCGGGAGGGCTCCCCGAGCAGTTCTTC. Amino acids: CASSPLPAGGLPEQFF.

The rearrangement joins TRBV28 to TRBJ2-7; 10 bases line up with TRBD2. The CDR3 totals 15 residues. Trimming took 3 bases from V and 2 from J; bases not matched to a gene: 4. Germline V gene lookup returns CDR1 MDHEN and CDR2 SYDVKM. CDR3 DNA: TGTGCCAGCAGTTTTCTAGCGGGAGCCACCTACGAGCAGTACTTC. It yields the protein CASSFLAGATYEQYF.

V gene TRBV9 combines with J gene TRBJ2-7; D might be TRBD2 (5 bases). Germline V CDR1 and CDR2: SGDLS, YYNGEE. V was cut by 0 bases and J by 0 bases, with 10 bases left in between. The CDR3 is 15 residues long. As DNA, the CDR3 is TGTGCCAGCAGCGTAGGGCCGGGGAGCTCCTACGAGCAGTACTTC. Translating gives CASSVGPGSSYEQYF.

This chain uses TRBV1 with TRBJ2-5; the table's D call TRBD1 went unverified against the DNA. TRBV1 counts as a pseudogene. CDR3 length: 15 residues. For the CDR3, the DNA is TGCACCAGCAAAAGGGACAGGGCTTTAGGGGAGACCCAGTACTTC. This translates into CTSKRDRALGETQYF.

The chain couples TRBV27 to TRBJ2-1; TRBD2 matches at 10 bases. This CDR3 region has 15 residues. V dropped 6 bases and J dropped 3; count of bases not matched to a gene: 5. CDR1 and CDR2 from the germline V gene are MNHEY and SMNVEV (reference sequence). CDR3 sequence reads: CASSFLAGDYNEQFF. The CDR3 DNA reads as TGTGCCAGCAGCTTCCTAGCGGGAGACTACAATGAGCAGTTCTTC.

The chain joins TRBV11-2 to TRBJ2-7; a possible D gene is TRBD2 (6 bases). Trimming took off 5 bases at V and 6 bases at J, with 14 bases between the two ends. The CDR3 contains 13 residues. Germline-derived CDR1 and CDR2 are SGHAT and FQNNGV. CDR3: CASSTQMEGEQYF. The CDR3 DNA follows: TGTGCCAGCAGCACCCAAATGGAGGGCGAGCAGTACTTC.

V is TRBV19 and J is TRBJ1-5; 9 bases are shared with TRBD1. Trimming took 5 bases from V and 7 from J; bases not matched to a gene: 6. This CDR3 comprises 14 residues. Per germline, CDR1 LNHDA and CDR2 SQIVND (reference sequence). CDR3 region: CASSLRDREQPQHF. DNA of the CDR3: TGTGCCAGTAGTCTCCGGGACAGGGAGCAGCCCCAGCATTTT.

The table lists this clone with a few counts. This chain connects TRBV28 to TRBJ1-6, with 10 nucleotides matching TRBD1. Germline V gives CDR1 MDHEN, CDR2 SYDVKM. The ends lost 7 bases at V and 10 bases at J; junction bases unmatched: 7. The CDR3 runs 14 residues. The CDR3 DNA reads TGTGCCAGCATGGGACAGGGGTTTCAATCACCCCTCCACTTT. Its translation is CASMGQGFQSPLHF.

V gene TRBV5-4 combines with J gene TRBJ1-1, with a possible D match to TRBD1 (6 bases). The V end was cut by 3 bases, the J end by 1 base, with 16 bases between. The V gene's germline CDR1 is SGHNT and CDR2 YYREEE (reference sequence). The CDR3 totals 16 residues. The CDR3, as DNA: TGTGCCAGCAGCTACGCCAAGGGACAAGAGAACACTGAAGCTTTCTTT. Protein: CASSYAKGQENTEAFF.

The gene calls are TRBV5-1 and TRBJ1-5; 9 positions agree with TRBD1. The CDR3 is 13 amino acids. J lost 8 bases, V lost 3 bases, and 3 bases had no gene match. Per germline, CDR1 SGHRS and CDR2 YFSETQ. CDR3 region: CASSSGQGEPQHF. In DNA, the CDR3 is TGCGCCAGCAGCTCGGGACAGGGTGAGCCCCAGCATTTT. The full variable domain, rest sourced from reference TRBV5-1 and TRBJ1-5, is KAGVTQTPRYLIKTRGQQVTLSCSPISGHRSVSWYQQTPGQGLQFLFEYFSETQRNKGNFPGRFSGRQFSNSRSEMNVSTLELGDSALYLCASSSGQGEPQHFGDGTRLSIL.

The gene calls are TRBV19 and TRBJ1-3; TRBD1 matches at 7 bases. There are 15 residues in the CDR3. The V gene's germline CDR1 is LNHDA and CDR2 SQIVND (reference sequence). With 3 bases clipped from V and 2 bases from J, the junction kept 4 bases outside the gene matches. CDR3 coding DNA: TGTGCCAGTAGTATCCCGACAGGGACTGGAAACACCATATATTTT. Amino acids: CASSIPTGTGNTIYF.

The chain combines TRBV15 with TRBJ1-1; D not certain. The V gene lost 0 bases and the J gene lost 10 bases, with 18 bases spanning the gap. This CDR3 is 15 amino acids long. Germline CDR1 LNHNV, CDR2 YYDKDF (reference sequence). CDR3 DNA: TGTGCCACCAGCAGAGAGCCGGGGTGGAACGTGGGAGCTTTCTTT. As protein: CATSREPGWNVGAFF.